The 3 T cell receptor beta chains below come from one sample, sequenced in a study of blood T cell repertoires in COVID-19. Profiling relied on immunoSEQ multiplex PCR, and the TCRdb table lists in-frame clones only, not all of them. The sample holds roughly 320,000 clones, roughly 90% seen once. Sequencing input: PBMCs or T cells enriched from blood (not recorded which). Source of these receptors: a woman aged 25-40 years who had been exposed to COVID-19.

This clone was seen a few times. V is TRBV2 and J is TRBJ1-1, with D possibly matching TRBD1 (6 bases). CDR1 is SNHLY and CDR2 is FYNNEI in the germline V gene. There are 11 residues in the CDR3. Trimming left V 5 bases short and J 7 bases short, with 8 bases between. CDR3 sequence: CASSPQGEAFF. Here the CDR3 DNA reads TGTGCCAGCAGTCCACAGGGTGAAGCTTTCTTT.

CDR3 nucleotide sequence: TGTGCCACCAGTCATGTCCCGGGACAGGGGACTAACCACAATGAGCAGTTCTTC. Protein: CATSHVPGQGTNHNEQFF. This chain uses TRBV24-1 with TRBJ2-1; 10 nucleotides line up with TRBD1. The V gene end was trimmed by 6 bases and the J gene end by 5 bases; junction bases not matched to a gene: 15. This CDR3 region has 18 residues. The germline V gene encodes CDR1 KGHDR and CDR2 SFDVKD.

This sequence joins TRBV9 and TRBJ2-5, with TRBD2 matching 13 bases. The V segment lost 0 bases and the J segment 5 bases; nucleotides outside the gene matches: 7. Germline loops: CDR1 SGDLS, CDR2 YYNGEE. The CDR3 has 17 amino acids. CDR3 nucleotides: TGTGCCAGCAGCGTAGCCGGCGGGACTAGCGGGAAGGAGACCCAGTACTTC. Translation: CASSVAGGTSGKETQYF.